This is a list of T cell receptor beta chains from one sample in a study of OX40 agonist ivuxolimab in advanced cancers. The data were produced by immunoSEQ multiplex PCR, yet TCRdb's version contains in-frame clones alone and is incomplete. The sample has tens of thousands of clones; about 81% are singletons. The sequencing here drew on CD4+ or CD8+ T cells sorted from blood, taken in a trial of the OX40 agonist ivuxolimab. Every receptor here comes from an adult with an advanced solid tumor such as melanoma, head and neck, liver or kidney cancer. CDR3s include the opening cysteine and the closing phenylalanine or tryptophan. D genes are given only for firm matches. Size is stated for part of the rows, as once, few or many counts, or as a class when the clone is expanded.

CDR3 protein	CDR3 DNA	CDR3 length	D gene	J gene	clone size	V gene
CASSVVPGLSTDTQYF	TGTGCCAGCAGCGTAGTTCCAGGCTTGAGCACAGATACGCAGTATTTT	16	.	TRBJ2-3	.	TRBV9
CSVGAAEAFF	TGCAGCGTTGGGGCAGCTGAAGCTTTCTTT	10	.	TRBJ1-1	.	TRBV29-1
CASSLGESYGYTF	TGCGCCAGCAGCTTGGGGGAGTCCTATGGCTACACCTTC	13	.	TRBJ1-2	.	TRBV5-1
CASSSAVFQGETQYF	TGTGCCAGCAGCTCAGCGGTCTTTCAGGGAGAGACCCAGTACTTC	15	.	TRBJ2-5	.	TRBV11-3
CASSAQGNSPLHF	TGTGCCAGCAGCGCCCAGGGAAATTCACCCCTCCACTTT	13	.	TRBJ1-6	.	TRBV6-4
CAWRSGTAGNTIYF	TGTGCCTGGAGATCAGGGACAGCTGGAAACACCATATATTTT	14	TRBD1	TRBJ1-3	once	TRBV30
CASSFNSGGAPNYGYTF	TGTGCCAGCAGCTTCAATTCCGGGGGGGCGCCTAACTATGGCTACACCTTC	17	.	TRBJ1-2	.	TRBV7-8
CASSLMSAGVRNEQFF	TGTGCCAGCAGCTTAATGAGTGCGGGAGTGAGGAATGAGCAGTTCTTC	16	TRBD2	TRBJ2-1	.	TRBV11-2
CASSPRGGSSNIQYF	TGTGCCAGCAGCCCACGTGGGGGCTCGAGCAACATTCAGTACTTC	15	.	TRBJ2-4	few	TRBV11-2
CASQRDRLYNEQFF	TGTGCCTCCCAACGGGACAGGCTCTACAATGAGCAGTTCTTC	14	TRBD1	TRBJ2-1	few	TRBV19
CASSRTGNNSPLHF	TGTGCCAGCAGCCGGACAGGGAATAATTCACCCCTCCACTTT	14	TRBD1	TRBJ1-6	few	TRBV9
CASTSLRVGAFF	TGTGCCAGCACCTCCCTCAGGGTTGGTGCTTTCTTT	12	.	TRBJ1-1	once	TRBV7-2
CASSPPGGTEAFF	TGTGCCAGCAGCCCCCCAGGGGGCACTGAAGCTTTCTTT	13	TRBD1	TRBJ1-1	.	TRBV7-3
CAISTGTVETQYF	TGTGCCATCAGTACCGGGACAGTTGAGACCCAGTACTTC	13	TRBD1	TRBJ2-5	.	TRBV10-3
CAWSGGASNSPLHF	TGTGCCTGGAGTGGGGGGGCAAGCAATTCACCCCTCCACTTT	14	.	TRBJ1-6	once	TRBV30
CASSHILTGQGAFHEQYF	TGCGCCAGCAGCCATATTCTAACGGGACAGGGGGCCTTCCACGAGCAGTACTTC	18	TRBD1	TRBJ2-7	.	TRBV4-1
CASSVDRAGRQETQYF	TGTGCCAGCAGCGTAGACCGAGCGGGACGGCAAGAGACCCAGTACTTC	16	TRBD2	TRBJ2-5	.	TRBV9
CATRRRDRENNEQFF	TGTGCCACCCGCCGCCGGGACAGGGAAAACAATGAGCAGTTCTTC	15	TRBD1	TRBJ2-1	.	TRBV15
CASSPSTGVEPQHF	TGTGCCAGCTCACCGTCGACAGGGGTCGAACCCCAGCATTTT	14	TRBD1	TRBJ1-5	.	TRBV18
CASSLTGLAGTDTQYF	TGCGCCAGCAGCTTAACTGGACTAGCGGGCACAGATACGCAGTATTTT	16	TRBD2	TRBJ2-3	.	TRBV5-1
CASTQGQGFSNYGYTF	TGTGCCTCTACCCAGGGACAGGGTTTTTCTAACTATGGCTACACCTTC	16	TRBD1	TRBJ1-2	.	TRBV30
CASSPKWTWDTEAFF	TGTGCCAGCAGCCCCAAGTGGACCTGGGACACTGAAGCTTTCTTT	15	.	TRBJ1-1	.	TRBV9
CASSRPLARNIQYF	TGTGCCAGCAGCCGACCCCTCGCAAGAAACATTCAGTACTTC	14	.	TRBJ2-4	.	TRBV7-2
CASSGGEGKATNEKLFF	TGTGCCAGTAGTGGGGGTGAGGGGAAAGCAACTAATGAAAAACTGTTTTTT	17	.	TRBJ1-4	.	TRBV19
CASTARGGSNQPQHF	TGTGCCAGCACCGCAAGGGGAGGCAGCAATCAGCCCCAGCATTTT	15	.	TRBJ1-5	few	TRBV6-6
CASSPTGGYGYTF	TGTGCCAGCAGCCCCACAGGGGGCTATGGCTACACCTTC	13	TRBD1	TRBJ1-2	.	TRBV7-9
CASSRGGRRTDTQYF	TGTGCCAGCAGCCGAGGGGGCCGAAGGACAGATACGCAGTATTTT	15	TRBD1	TRBJ2-3	.	TRBV11-3
CSAPSLAPSSYEQYF	TGCAGCGCTCCTAGCCTAGCTCCGAGCTCCTACGAGCAGTACTTC	15	.	TRBJ2-7	.	TRBV29-1
CASSQSGTTYQPQHF	TGTGCCAGCAGTCAAAGCGGGACAACCTATCAGCCCCAGCATTTT	15	.	TRBJ1-5	.	TRBV6-1
CASSLGLQGSNQPQHF	TGCGCCAGCAGCTTGGGTCTTCAGGGCAGCAATCAGCCCCAGCATTTT	16	.	TRBJ1-5	.	TRBV5-1
CASSPGTGGLTSGNTIYF	TGTGCCAGCAGCCCCGGGACAGGGGGCCTCACCTCTGGAAACACCATATATTTT	18	TRBD1	TRBJ1-3	.	TRBV7-9
CASSLEGNSYEQYF	TGTGCCAGCAGCTTAGAAGGAAACTCCTACGAGCAGTACTTC	14	.	TRBJ2-7	once	TRBV7-2
CASSHGQGGEAFF	TGTGCCAGCAGCCACGGACAGGGGGGTGAAGCTTTCTTT	13	TRBD1	TRBJ1-1	few	TRBV4-2
CASSPTSGWAYEQYF	TGTGCCAGCAGCCCGACTAGCGGGTGGGCCTACGAGCAGTACTTC	15	TRBD2	TRBJ2-7	once	TRBV7-2
CASLAGSESSPLHF	TGTGCCAGCCTTGCGGGGAGCGAATCTTCACCCCTCCACTTT	14	.	TRBJ1-6	.	TRBV6-6
CASKLGAGGIGTQYF	TGTGCCAGCAAGCTAGGGGCGGGGGGGATCGGTACCCAGTACTTC	15	TRBD2	TRBJ2-5	.	TRBV6-5
CASSFSRGNGELFF	TGCGCCAGCAGCTTTAGCAGGGGCAACGGGGAGCTGTTTTTT	14	.	TRBJ2-2	.	TRBV5-1
CAIMQLAGAGEQYF	TGTGCCATCATGCAACTAGCGGGAGCGGGGGAGCAGTACTTC	14	TRBD2	TRBJ2-7	.	TRBV10-3
CASSPDRGLYEQYF	TGTGCCAGCAGCCCGGACAGGGGGTTATACGAGCAGTACTTC	14	TRBD1	TRBJ2-7	.	TRBV14
CASVTDSNQPQHF	TGTGCCAGCGTGACGGATAGCAATCAGCCCCAGCATTTT	13	.	TRBJ1-5	.	TRBV18
CASSFWGPGTDTQYF	TGTGCCAGCAGCTTCTGGGGGCCGGGCACAGATACGCAGTATTTT	15	.	TRBJ2-3	.	TRBV5-6
CASTLSGAGTGELFF	TGTGCCAGCACGCTATCAGGGGCGGGGACCGGGGAGCTGTTTTTT	15	.	TRBJ2-2	.	TRBV2
CASSISNRYAEAFF	TGTGCCAGTAGTATTTCAAACCGATATGCTGAAGCTTTCTTT	14	.	TRBJ1-1	few	TRBV19
CASSLGQGLKNIQYF	TGTGCCAGCAGCTTAGGGCAAGGGTTAAAAAACATTCAGTACTTC	15	.	TRBJ2-4	.	TRBV7-3
CSSGALETQYF	TGCAGCTCAGGAGCCCTGGAGACCCAGTACTTC	11	.	TRBJ2-5	.	TRBV20-1
CASSYGSPLHF	TGTGCCAGCAGTTACGGTTCACCCCTCCACTTT	11	.	TRBJ1-6	.	TRBV6-6
CASSEATGLEGYTF	TGTGCCAGCAGCGAAGCCACAGGGCTTGAAGGCTACACCTTC	14	.	TRBJ1-2	few	TRBV7-8
CASSLEPGNGQYF	TGTGCCAGCAGCTTAGAACCGGGGAACGGACAGTACTTC	13	.	TRBJ2-7	.	TRBV11-2
CARLGTAQETQYF	TGTGCCAGGCTTGGGACAGCCCAAGAGACCCAGTACTTC	13	TRBD1	TRBJ2-5	.	TRBV28
CASSLRRLSRDEQFF	TGTGCCAGCAGCTTACGGCGCCTCAGTCGGGATGAGCAGTTCTTC	15	.	TRBJ2-1	.	TRBV7-8
CASSLGSGTSGKGNEQFF	TGTGCCAGCAGCCTCGGATCCGGGACTAGCGGGAAGGGAAATGAGCAGTTCTTC	18	TRBD2	TRBJ2-1	.	TRBV11-2
CASSPPKQGRTGELFF	TGTGCCAGCTCACCACCGAAACAGGGGCGGACCGGGGAGCTGTTTTTT	16	TRBD1	TRBJ2-2	once	TRBV18
CASSPFLRGKEWNTGELFF	TGTGCCAGCAGCCCATTCCTCCGGGGGAAGGAGTGGAACACCGGGGAGCTGTTTTTT	19	.	TRBJ2-2	.	TRBV11-2
CSVGGTGHPSYEQYF	TGCAGCGTTGGGGGGACAGGGCACCCCTCCTACGAGCAGTACTTC	15	TRBD1	TRBJ2-7	.	TRBV29-1
CASSTSSRGQGETQYF	TGTGCCAGTAGTACCAGTAGCAGGGGGCAAGGGGAGACCCAGTACTTC	16	TRBD1	TRBJ2-5	.	TRBV19
CASSYRGQRNTEAFF	TGTGCCAGCAGTTACAGGGGACAGAGGAACACTGAAGCTTTCTTT	15	TRBD1	TRBJ1-1	.	TRBV6-5
CASSPTGGSAETQYF	TGTGCCAGCAGCCCGACAGGGGGGTCGGCAGAGACCCAGTACTTC	15	TRBD1	TRBJ2-5	.	TRBV9
CASSFGQGKNTIYF	TGTGCCAGCAGTTTTGGACAGGGAAAAAACACCATATATTTT	14	TRBD1	TRBJ1-3	.	TRBV28
CASSFDYTEAFF	TGTGCCAGCAGCTTTGATTACACTGAAGCTTTCTTT	12	.	TRBJ1-1	few	TRBV7-2
CASSPQGPNTGELFF	TGTGCCAGCAGTCCTCAGGGACCGAACACCGGGGAGCTGTTTTTT	15	.	TRBJ2-2	few	TRBV6-5